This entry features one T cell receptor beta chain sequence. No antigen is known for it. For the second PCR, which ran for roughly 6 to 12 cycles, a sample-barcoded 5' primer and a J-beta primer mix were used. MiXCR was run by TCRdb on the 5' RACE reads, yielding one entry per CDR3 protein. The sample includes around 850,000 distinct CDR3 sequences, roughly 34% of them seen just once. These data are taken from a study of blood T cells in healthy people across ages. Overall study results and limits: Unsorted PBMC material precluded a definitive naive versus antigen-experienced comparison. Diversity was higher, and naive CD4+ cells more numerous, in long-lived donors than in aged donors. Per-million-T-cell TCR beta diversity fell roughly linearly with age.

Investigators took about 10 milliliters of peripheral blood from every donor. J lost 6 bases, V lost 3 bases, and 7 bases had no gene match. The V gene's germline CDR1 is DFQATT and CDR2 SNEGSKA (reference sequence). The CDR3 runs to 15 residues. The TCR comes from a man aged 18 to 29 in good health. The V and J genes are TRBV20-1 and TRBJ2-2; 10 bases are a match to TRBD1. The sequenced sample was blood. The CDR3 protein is CSASDQGQGSGELFF. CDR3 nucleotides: TGCAGTGCTAGTGACCAGGGACAGGGGTCCGGGGAGCTGTTTTTT.